One sample yielded the 9 T cell receptor beta chains listed below, sequenced in a study of T cells in Graves' hyperthyroidism and ophthalmopathy. Using RNA transcripts as the source, TCR beta CDR3 regions were amplified. TCR CDR3 regions were first amplified by RT-PCR with HTBI primers. Using its own MiXCR run on the multiplex PCR reads, TCRdb lists one record per CDR3 protein. The sample holds about 250,000 distinct CDR3 sequences; 20% to 25% are singletons and the top ten take roughly 60%. The sequenced sample consisted of blood. The receptor source for this set is a young man with Graves' ophthalmopathy.

This clonotype was seen a few times. The gene calls are TRBV30 and TRBJ1-3; D not certain. V was trimmed by 2 bases and J by 7 bases, leaving 9 bases between them. In germline, CDR1 is GTSNPN, CDR2 SVGIG (reference sequence). The CDR3 runs to 12 residues. The CDR3 nucleotides read TGTGCCTGGAGTACTGTGAAGAACACCATATATTTT. Protein product: CAWSTVKNTIYF.

V usage is TRBV20-1 and J usage is TRBJ2-7; 7 nucleotides agree with TRBD2. The CDR3 has 13 amino acids. J was trimmed by 7 bases and V by 6 bases; bases with no gene match: 12. Looked up from germline, CDR1 is DFQATT and CDR2 is SNEGSKA (reference sequence). The CDR3 DNA is TGCAGTGCCCCGTTGGCGGGAGTAGGAGAGCAGTACTTC. Amino acids: CSAPLAGVGEQYF.

This clonotype was counted between two and nine times. The rearrangement joins TRBV7-3 to TRBJ2-1, with 12 positions matching TRBD1. The ends lost 3 bases at V and 7 bases at J; junction bases unmatched: 7. Germline V gene data show CDR1 as SGHTA and CDR2 as FQGTGA. This CDR3 spans 16 amino acids. The CDR3 DNA reads as TGTGCCAGCAGCTTGGCCGGGACAGGGGGCTCGAATGAGCAGTTCTTC. As protein: CASSLAGTGGSNEQFF.

There are many counts of this clonotype. V is TRBV11-1 and J is TRBJ2-7; D is ambiguous. CDR1 is SGHAT and CDR2 is FQDESV in the germline V gene (reference sequence). V gave up 3 bases and J gave up 5 bases, with 11 bases separating them. This CDR3 has 13 residues. CDR3: CASSFPDWDEQYF. CDR3 coding DNA: TGTGCCAGCAGCTTCCCCGATTGGGACGAGCAGTACTTC.

The chain joins TRBV7-8 to TRBJ1-1; no clear D gene. The V gene lost 2 bases and the J gene lost 0 bases, with 13 bases spanning the gap. Germline CDR1 SGHVS, CDR2 FQNEAQ. The CDR3 spans 16 residues. The CDR3 DNA is TGTGCCAGCAGCTTATCGGCGGGCGTCATGAACACTGAAGCTTTCTTT. This sequence encodes CASSLSAGVMNTEAFF.

V usage is TRBV7-2 and J usage is TRBJ2-3; D is ambiguous. The germline gives CDR1 SGHTA, CDR2 FQGNSA. With 1 base removed from V and 5 bases from J, the gap between germline ends came to 16 bases. This CDR3 is 16 amino acids long. This chain's CDR3 is CASSLELVVVGDTQYF. DNA of the CDR3: TGTGCCAGCAGCTTAGAATTGGTGGTTGTAGGAGATACGCAGTATTTT.

This clonotype was found a few times. This chain uses TRBV20-1 with TRBJ1-5, with D tentatively TRBD1 (5 bases). The V gene lost 5 bases and the J gene lost 4 bases, with 9 bases spanning the gap. From germline, CDR1 is DFQATT and CDR2 SNEGSKA (reference sequence). CDR3 length equals 12 residues. The CDR3 DNA is TGCAGTGCTGGCAGGGTAAATCAGCCCCAGCATTTT. This sequence encodes CSAGRVNQPQHF.

The chain has TRBV7-2 and TRBJ2-3; D is unclear. The germline CDR1 and CDR2 sequences are SGHTA and FQGNSA. Trimming removed 5 bases at V and 2 bases at J, with 17 bases between. The CDR3 extends over 16 amino acids. This chain's CDR3 is CASSPLRALITDTQYF. The CDR3 DNA follows: TGTGCCAGCAGCCCCCTTCGCGCCCTTATCACAGATACGCAGTATTTT.

This clonotype was counted between two and nine times. This CDR3 reads CASSQDVRPYNEQFF. CDR3 coding DNA: TGTGCCAGCAGCCAAGACGTTCGACCCTACAATGAGCAGTTCTTC. V usage is TRBV3-1 and J usage is TRBJ2-1; D gene ambiguous. V lost 0 bases to trimming and J lost 2 bases, with 8 bases between them. The germline V gene encodes CDR1 LGHDT and CDR2 YNNKEL (reference sequence). CDR3 size: 15 residues.